The source of this T cell receptor (beta chain) is a study of T cell changes during pregnancy in multiple sclerosis. The V gene lost 4 bases and the J gene lost 3 bases, with 10 bases spanning the gap. Germline V gene sequence: CDR1 SGHDN, CDR2 FVKESK. There are 14 residues in the CDR3. Sequencing was performed with immunoSEQ multiplex PCR; in TCRdb, only in-frame clones are kept and a portion is missing. The table lists approximately 35,000 clones, roughly nine tenths of them singletons. Here the sequenced sample was CD4+ T cells from peripheral blood mononuclear cells, taken in the second trimester of pregnancy. This clonotype was obtained from a female donor in good health, enrolled as a control in a pregnancy study. The rearrangement joins TRBV14 to TRBJ1-3; weak D call: TRBD1 (6 bases). CDR3 residues: CASSPWTVGNTIYF. Written as DNA, the CDR3 is TGTGCCAGCAGCCCGTGGACAGTTGGAAACACCATATATTTT.